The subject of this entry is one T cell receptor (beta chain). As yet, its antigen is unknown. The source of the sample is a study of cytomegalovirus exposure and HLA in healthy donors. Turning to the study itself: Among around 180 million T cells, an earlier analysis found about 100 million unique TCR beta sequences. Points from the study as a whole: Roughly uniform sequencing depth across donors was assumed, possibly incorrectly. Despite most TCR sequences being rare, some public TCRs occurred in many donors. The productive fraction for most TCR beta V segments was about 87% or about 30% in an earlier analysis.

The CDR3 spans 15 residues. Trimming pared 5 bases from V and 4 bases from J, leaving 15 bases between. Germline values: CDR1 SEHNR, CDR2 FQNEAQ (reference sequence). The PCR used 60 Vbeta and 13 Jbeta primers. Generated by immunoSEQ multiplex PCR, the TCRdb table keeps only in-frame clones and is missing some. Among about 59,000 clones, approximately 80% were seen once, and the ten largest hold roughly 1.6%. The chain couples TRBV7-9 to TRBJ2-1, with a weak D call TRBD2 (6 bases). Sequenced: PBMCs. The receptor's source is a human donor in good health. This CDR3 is CASSRGPGGYNEQFF. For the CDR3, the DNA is TGTGCCAGCAGCCGTGGCCCAGGAGGGTACAATGAGCAGTTCTTC.